These T cell receptor beta chains were read from a single sample in a study of blood T cell repertoires in COVID-19. Here immunoSEQ multiplex PCR was the method, and the copy in TCRdb shows in-frame clones only, minus some. The sample consists of roughly 59,000 clones, more than 75% of them appearing once. The sequenced sample was peripheral blood. Source of these receptors: a man older than 75 with acute or convalescent COVID-19. Both conserved end residues are part of each CDR3. The D gene is left open where the match is weak. Rows may omit the clone size; those that give it use once, few, many or a size class.

CDR3 DNA: TGTGCCAGCAGCTCCAGTCGTGGATCGCAGGGGGGAAGGTACAATGAGCAGTTCTTC
CDR3 protein: CASSSSRGSQGGRYNEQFF
J gene: TRBJ2-1
clone size: NA
D gene: NA
V gene: TRBV11-3

CDR3 DNA: TGTGCCAGCAGTCTGGGGCGGACTAGCGGATCCTACGAGCAGTACTTC
CDR3 protein: CASSLGRTSGSYEQYF
J gene: TRBJ2-7
clone size: NA
D gene: TRBD2
V gene: TRBV27

CDR3 DNA: TGTGCCAGCTCACCTGTTAGCGGGGGGGCGAATGAGCAGTTCTTC
CDR3 protein: CASSPVSGGANEQFF
J gene: TRBJ2-1
clone size: NA
D gene: TRBD2
V gene: TRBV18

CDR3 DNA: TGTGCCAGCAGAACGACAGGGCTCTATGGCTACACCTTC
CDR3 protein: CASRTTGLYGYTF
J gene: TRBJ1-2
clone size: few
D gene: TRBD1
V gene: TRBV28

CDR3 DNA: TGTGCCAGCAGCCAAGGATGGACAGGGCTTTCACCCCTCCACTTT
CDR3 protein: CASSQGWTGLSPLHF
J gene: TRBJ1-6
clone size: few
D gene: TRBD1
V gene: TRBV3-1/TRBV3-2

CDR3 DNA: TGTGCCAGCAGCCCAGCCGGGACAGGGAATCACGAAATCTACGAGCAGTACTTC
CDR3 protein: CASSPAGTGNHEIYEQYF
J gene: TRBJ2-7
clone size: few
D gene: TRBD1
V gene: TRBV11-2

CDR3 DNA: TGTGCCACCAGTGGTCCATCGGGTACGGGGGAGCAGTACTTC
CDR3 protein: CATSGPSGTGEQYF
J gene: TRBJ2-7
clone size: NA
D gene: NA
V gene: TRBV24-1

CDR3 DNA: TGTGCCACCAGCAGAGATCAAGTAGCGGGGACGCAGTTCTTC
CDR3 protein: CATSRDQVAGTQFF
J gene: TRBJ2-1
clone size: NA
D gene: TRBD2
V gene: TRBV15

CDR3 DNA: TGTGCCATCCGGGACAGGGTAGATCAGCCCCAGCATTTT
CDR3 protein: CAIRDRVDQPQHF
J gene: TRBJ1-5
clone size: NA
D gene: TRBD1
V gene: TRBV6-6

CDR3 DNA: TGCGCCAGCAGCGGGCAGGGGATAACTAATGAAAAACTGTTTTTT
CDR3 protein: CASSGQGITNEKLFF
J gene: TRBJ1-4
clone size: NA
D gene: NA
V gene: TRBV5-1

CDR3 DNA: TGTGCCAGTAGTACAGGATTTGGAAACACCATATATTTT
CDR3 protein: CASSTGFGNTIYF
J gene: TRBJ1-3
clone size: NA
D gene: NA
V gene: TRBV19